Sequencing of this T cell receptor (beta chain) was carried out in a study of control samples from healthy donors and cancer patients. TCRdb's table, derived via immunoSEQ multiplex PCR, lists solely in-frame clones and lacks some. The sample includes some 130,000 clones, about 92% of them seen just once. The TCR was taken from a man aged 50 to 60 with head and neck cancer. Sequenced material: PBMCs.

CDR3 sequence reads: CAWSLSYGTAGELFF. As DNA, the CDR3 is TGTGCCTGGAGTCTCAGTTACGGGACGGCCGGGGAGCTGTTTTTT. The chain uses TRBV30 and TRBJ2-2; D is perhaps TRBD1 or TRBD2 (5 bases each). The CDR3 is 15 residues long. V was cut by 2 bases and J by 6 bases, with 16 bases left in between. The germline gives CDR1 GTSNPN, CDR2 SVGIG (reference sequence).